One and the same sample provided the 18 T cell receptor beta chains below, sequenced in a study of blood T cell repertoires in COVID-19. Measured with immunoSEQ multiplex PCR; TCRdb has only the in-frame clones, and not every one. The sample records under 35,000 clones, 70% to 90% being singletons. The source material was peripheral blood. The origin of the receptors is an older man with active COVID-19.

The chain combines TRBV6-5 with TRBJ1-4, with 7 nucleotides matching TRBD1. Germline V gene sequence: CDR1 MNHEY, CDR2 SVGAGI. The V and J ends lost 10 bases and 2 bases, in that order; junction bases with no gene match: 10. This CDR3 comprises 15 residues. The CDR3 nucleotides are TGTGCCACTGCGACAGGGACGAGGACTAATGAAAAACTGTTTTTT. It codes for CATATGTRTNEKLFF.

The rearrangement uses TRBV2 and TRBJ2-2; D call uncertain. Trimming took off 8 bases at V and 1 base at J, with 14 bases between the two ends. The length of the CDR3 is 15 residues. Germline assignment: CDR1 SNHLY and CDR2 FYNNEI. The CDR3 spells CASCPGRLNTGELFF. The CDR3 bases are TGTGCCAGCTGCCCCGGCAGGCTGAACACCGGGGAGCTGTTTTTT.

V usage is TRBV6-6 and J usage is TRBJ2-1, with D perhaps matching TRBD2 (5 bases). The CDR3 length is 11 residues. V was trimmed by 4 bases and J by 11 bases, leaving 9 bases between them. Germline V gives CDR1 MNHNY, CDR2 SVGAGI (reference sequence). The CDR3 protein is CASSLLAKQFF. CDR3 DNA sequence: TGTGCCAGCAGTTTGCTAGCAAAGCAGTTCTTC.

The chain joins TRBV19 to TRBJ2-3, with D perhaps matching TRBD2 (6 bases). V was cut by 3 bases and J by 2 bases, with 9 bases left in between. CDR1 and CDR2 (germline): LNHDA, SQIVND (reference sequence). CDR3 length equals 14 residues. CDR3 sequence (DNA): TGTGCCAGTAGTATGGCTAGCGACACAGATACGCAGTATTTT. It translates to CASSMASDTDTQYF.

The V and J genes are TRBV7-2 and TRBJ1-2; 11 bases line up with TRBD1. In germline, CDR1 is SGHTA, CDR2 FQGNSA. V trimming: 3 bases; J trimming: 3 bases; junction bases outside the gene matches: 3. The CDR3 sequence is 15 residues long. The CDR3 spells CASSLRTGGHYGYTF. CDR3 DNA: TGTGCCAGCAGCTTGCGGACAGGGGGCCACTATGGCTACACCTTC.

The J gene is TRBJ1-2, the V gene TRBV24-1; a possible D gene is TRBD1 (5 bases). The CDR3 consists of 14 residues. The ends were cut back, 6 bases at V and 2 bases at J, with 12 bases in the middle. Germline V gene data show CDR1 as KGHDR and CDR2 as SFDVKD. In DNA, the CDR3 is TGTGCCACCAGTCGGGGGTCCTCCAACTATGGCTACACCTTC. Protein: CATSRGSSNYGYTF.

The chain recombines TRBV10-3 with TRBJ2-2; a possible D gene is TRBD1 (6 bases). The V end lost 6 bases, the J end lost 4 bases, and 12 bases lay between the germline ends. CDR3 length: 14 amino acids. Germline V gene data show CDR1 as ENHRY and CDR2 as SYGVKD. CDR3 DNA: TGTGCCATCAGACAGGGATCGGCCACCGGGGAGCTGTTTTTT. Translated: CAIRQGSATGELFF.

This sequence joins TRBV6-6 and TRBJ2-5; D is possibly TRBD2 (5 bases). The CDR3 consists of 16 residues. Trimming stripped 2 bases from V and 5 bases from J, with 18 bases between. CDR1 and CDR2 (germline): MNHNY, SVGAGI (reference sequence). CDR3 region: CASSYAPGQRGETQYF. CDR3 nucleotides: TGTGCCAGCAGTTACGCTCCGGGTCAACGCGGGGAGACCCAGTACTTC.

The chain's CDR3 is CASSPPMGAGDTEAFF. The CDR3 DNA reads as TGTGCCAGCTCACCACCGATGGGGGCGGGAGACACTGAAGCTTTCTTT. The chain joins TRBV18 to TRBJ1-1; maybe TRBD1 (6 bases). The CDR3 has 16 residues. Trimming removed 0 bases at V and 3 bases at J, with 14 bases between. Germline V gene sequence: CDR1 KGHSH, CDR2 LQKENI.

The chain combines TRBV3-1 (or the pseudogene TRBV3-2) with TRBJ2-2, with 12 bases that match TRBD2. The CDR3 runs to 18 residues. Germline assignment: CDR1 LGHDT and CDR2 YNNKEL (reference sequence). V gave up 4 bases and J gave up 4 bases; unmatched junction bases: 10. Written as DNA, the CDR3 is TGTGCCAGCAGCCGACCTTTTCTAGCGGGAGGGTGCACCGGGGAGCTGTTTTTT. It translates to CASSRPFLAGGCTGELFF.

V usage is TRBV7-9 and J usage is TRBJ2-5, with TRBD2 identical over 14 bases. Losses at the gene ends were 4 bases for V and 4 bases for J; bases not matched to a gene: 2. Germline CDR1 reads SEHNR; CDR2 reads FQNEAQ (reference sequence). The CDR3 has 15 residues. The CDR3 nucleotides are TGTGCCAGCAGCTCCGGACTAGCGGGAGGAGAGACCCAGTACTTC. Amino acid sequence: CASSSGLAGGETQYF.

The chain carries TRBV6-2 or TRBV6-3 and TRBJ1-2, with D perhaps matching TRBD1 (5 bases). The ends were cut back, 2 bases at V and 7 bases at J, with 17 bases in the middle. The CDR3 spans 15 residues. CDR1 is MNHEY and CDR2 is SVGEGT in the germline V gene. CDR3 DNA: TGTGCCAGCAGTTACACTACCCTCGACAGCCGTGGCTACACCTTC. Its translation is CASSYTTLDSRGYTF.

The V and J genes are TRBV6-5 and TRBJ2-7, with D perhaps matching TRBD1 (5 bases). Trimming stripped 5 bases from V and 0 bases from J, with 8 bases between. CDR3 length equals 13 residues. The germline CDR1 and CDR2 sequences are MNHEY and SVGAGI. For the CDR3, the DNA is TGTGCCAGCAGTCGGCAGGGCTCCTACGAGCAGTACTTC. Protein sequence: CASSRQGSYEQYF.

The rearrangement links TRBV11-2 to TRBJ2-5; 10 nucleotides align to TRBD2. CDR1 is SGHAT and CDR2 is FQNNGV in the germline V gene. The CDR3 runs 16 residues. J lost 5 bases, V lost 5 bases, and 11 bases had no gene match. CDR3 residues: CASSHRTSGLGETQYF. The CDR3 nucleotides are TGTGCCAGCAGCCACCGGACTAGCGGTCTGGGGGAGACCCAGTACTTC.

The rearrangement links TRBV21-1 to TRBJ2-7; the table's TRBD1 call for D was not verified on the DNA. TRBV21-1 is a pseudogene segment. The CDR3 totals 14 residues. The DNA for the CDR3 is TGTGCCAGCAGTTCAGGAACGGCGCGCAACGAGCAGTACTTC. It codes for CASSSGTARNEQYF.

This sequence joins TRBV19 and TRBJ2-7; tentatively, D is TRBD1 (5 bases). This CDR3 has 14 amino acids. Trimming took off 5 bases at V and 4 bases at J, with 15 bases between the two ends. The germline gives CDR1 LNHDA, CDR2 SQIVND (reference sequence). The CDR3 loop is CASSADRSSYEQYF. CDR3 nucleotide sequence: TGTGCCAGTAGTGCCGACAGATCAAGTTACGAGCAGTACTTC.

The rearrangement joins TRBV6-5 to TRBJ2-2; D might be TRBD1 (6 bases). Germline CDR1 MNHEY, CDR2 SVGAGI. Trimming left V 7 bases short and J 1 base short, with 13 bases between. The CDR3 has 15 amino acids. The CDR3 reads CASTPSGQNTGELFF. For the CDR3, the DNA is TGTGCCAGCACTCCGTCGGGACAGAACACCGGGGAGCTGTTTTTT.

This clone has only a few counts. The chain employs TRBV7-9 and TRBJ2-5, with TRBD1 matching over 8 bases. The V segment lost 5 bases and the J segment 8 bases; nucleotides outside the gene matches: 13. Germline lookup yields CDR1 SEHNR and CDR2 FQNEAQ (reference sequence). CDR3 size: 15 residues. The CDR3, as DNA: TGTGCCAGCAGCCCCGGACGGTCAGGGGGCTCAACCCAGTACTTC. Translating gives CASSPGRSGGSTQYF. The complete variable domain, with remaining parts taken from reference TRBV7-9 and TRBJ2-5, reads DTGVSQNPRHKITKRGQNVTFRCDPISEHNRLYWYRQTLGQGPEFLTYFQNEAQLEKSRLLSDRFSAERPKGSFSTLEIQRTEQGDSAMYLCASSPGRSGGSTQYFGPGTRLLVL.